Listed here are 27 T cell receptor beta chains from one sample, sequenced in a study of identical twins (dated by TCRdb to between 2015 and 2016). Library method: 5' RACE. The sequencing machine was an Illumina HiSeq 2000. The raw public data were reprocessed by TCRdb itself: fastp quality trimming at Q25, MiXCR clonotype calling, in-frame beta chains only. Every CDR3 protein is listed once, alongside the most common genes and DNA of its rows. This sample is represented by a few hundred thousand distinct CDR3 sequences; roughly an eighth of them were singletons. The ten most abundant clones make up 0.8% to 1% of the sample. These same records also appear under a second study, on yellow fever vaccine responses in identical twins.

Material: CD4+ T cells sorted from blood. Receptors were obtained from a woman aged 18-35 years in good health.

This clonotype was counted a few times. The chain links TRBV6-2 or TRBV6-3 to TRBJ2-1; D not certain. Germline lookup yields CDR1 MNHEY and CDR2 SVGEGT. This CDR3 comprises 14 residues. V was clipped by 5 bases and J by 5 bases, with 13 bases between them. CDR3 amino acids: CASSDPGLNNEQFF. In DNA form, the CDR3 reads TGTGCCAGCAGTGACCCAGGTCTAAACAATGAGCAGTTCTTC.

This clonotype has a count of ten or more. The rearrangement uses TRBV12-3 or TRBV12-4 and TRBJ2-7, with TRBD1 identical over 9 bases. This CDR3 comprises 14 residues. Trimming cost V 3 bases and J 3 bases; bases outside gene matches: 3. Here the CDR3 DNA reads TGTGCCAGCAGTTTCCTGGGACAGGGCTACGAGCAGTACTTC. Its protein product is CASSFLGQGYEQYF.

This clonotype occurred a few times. Written as DNA, the CDR3 is TGTGCCAGCAGCGAACGGGACAATTTGGGCATTCAGTACTTC. It yields the protein CASSERDNLGIQYF. The chain couples TRBV6-1 to TRBJ2-4, with D maybe TRBD1 (6 bases). V was clipped by 6 bases and J by 9 bases, with 18 bases between them. The CDR3 loop spans 14 amino acids. Germline CDR1 is MNHNS and CDR2 is SASEGT.

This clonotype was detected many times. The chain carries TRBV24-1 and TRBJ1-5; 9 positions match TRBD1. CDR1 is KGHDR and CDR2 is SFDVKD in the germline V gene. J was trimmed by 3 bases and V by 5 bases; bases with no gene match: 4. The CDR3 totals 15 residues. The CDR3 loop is CATSVGTGNNQPQHF. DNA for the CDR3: TGTGCCACCAGTGTTGGGACAGGGAACAATCAGCCCCAGCATTTT.

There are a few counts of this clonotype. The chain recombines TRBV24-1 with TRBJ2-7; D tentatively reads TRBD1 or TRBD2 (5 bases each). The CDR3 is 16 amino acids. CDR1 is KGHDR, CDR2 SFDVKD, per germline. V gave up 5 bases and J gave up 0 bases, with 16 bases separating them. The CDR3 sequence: CATSAPGAGPSYEQYF. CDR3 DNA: TGTGCCACCAGTGCGCCCGGGGCAGGGCCCTCCTACGAGCAGTACTTC.

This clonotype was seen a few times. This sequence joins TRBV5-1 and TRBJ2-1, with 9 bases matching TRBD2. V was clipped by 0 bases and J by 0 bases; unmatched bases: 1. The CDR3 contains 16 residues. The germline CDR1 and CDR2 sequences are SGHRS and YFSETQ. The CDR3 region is CASSLERGDSYNEQFF. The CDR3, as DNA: TGCGCCAGCAGCTTGGAGCGGGGGGACTCCTACAATGAGCAGTTCTTC.

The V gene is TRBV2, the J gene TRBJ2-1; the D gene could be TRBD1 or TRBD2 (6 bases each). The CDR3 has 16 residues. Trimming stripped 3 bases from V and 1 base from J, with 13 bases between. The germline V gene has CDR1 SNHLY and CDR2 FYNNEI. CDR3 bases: TGTGCCAGCAGTGAGGAGGGTAGGGGGTCCTACAATGAGCAGTTCTTC. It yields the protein CASSEEGRGSYNEQFF.

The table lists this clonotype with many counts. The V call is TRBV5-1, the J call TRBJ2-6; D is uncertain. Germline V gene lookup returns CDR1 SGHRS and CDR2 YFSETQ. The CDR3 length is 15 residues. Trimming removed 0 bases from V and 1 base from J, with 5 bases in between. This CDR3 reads CASSLEGSGANVLTF. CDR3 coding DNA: TGCGCCAGCAGCTTGGAGGGTTCTGGGGCCAACGTCCTGACTTTC.

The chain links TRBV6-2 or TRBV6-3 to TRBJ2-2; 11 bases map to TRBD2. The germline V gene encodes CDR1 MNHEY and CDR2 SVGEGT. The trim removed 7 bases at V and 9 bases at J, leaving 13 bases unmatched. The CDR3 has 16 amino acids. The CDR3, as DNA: TGTGCCAGCACTACAACTAGCGGGAGTTTGTCCCGGGAGCTGTTTTTT. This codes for CASTTTSGSLSRELFF.

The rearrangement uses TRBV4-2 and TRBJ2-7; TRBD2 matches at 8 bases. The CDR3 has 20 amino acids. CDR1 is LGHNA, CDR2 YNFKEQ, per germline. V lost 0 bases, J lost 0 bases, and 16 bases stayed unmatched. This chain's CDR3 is CASSQEGTSGSFWSSYEQYF. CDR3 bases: TGTGCCAGCAGCCAAGAGGGTACTAGCGGCTCCTTCTGGAGCTCCTACGAGCAGTACTTC.

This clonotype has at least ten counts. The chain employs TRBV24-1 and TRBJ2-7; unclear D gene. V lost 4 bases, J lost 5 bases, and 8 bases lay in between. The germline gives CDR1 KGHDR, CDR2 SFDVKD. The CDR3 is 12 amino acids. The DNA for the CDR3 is TGTGCCACCAGTGACCCTTGGGACGAGCAGTACTTC. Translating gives CATSDPWDEQYF.

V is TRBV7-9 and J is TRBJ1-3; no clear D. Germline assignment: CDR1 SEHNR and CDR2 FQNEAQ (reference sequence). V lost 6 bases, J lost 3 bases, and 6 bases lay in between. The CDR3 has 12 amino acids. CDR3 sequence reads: CASSQNGNTIYF. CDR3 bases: TGTGCCAGCAGTCAAAATGGAAACACCATATATTTT.

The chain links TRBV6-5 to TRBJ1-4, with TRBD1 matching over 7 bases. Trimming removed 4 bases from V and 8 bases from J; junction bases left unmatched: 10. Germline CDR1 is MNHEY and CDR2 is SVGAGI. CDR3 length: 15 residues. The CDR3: CASSFSTGEKEKLFF. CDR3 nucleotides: TGTGCCAGCAGTTTTTCAACAGGGGAAAAGGAAAAACTGTTTTTT.

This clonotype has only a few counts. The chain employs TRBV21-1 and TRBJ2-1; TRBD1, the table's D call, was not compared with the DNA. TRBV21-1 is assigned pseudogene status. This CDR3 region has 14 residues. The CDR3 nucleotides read TGTGCCAGCAGCAAATTTCGACAGACCAATGAGCAGTTCTTC. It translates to CASSKFRQTNEQFF.

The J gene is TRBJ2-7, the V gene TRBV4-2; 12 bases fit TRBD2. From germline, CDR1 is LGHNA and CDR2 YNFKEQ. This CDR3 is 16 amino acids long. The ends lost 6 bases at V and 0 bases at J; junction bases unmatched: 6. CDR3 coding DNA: TGTGCCAGCAGTCGTCCTAGCGGGAGGGCCTCCTACGAGCAGTACTTC. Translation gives CASSRPSGRASYEQYF.

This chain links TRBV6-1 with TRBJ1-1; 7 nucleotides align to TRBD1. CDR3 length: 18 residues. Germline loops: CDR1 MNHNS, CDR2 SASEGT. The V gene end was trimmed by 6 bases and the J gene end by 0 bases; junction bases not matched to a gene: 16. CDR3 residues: CASSRNRGGIRMNTEAFF. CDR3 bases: TGTGCCAGCAGCCGAAACAGGGGTGGAATAAGGATGAACACTGAAGCTTTCTTT.

The CDR3 reads CASSLAGGPNADTQYF. CDR3 in DNA: TGTGCCAGCAGCTTGGCGGGAGGGCCGAACGCAGATACGCAGTATTTT. The V gene is TRBV7-2, the J gene TRBJ2-3; TRBD2 agrees at 9 bases. This CDR3 is built from 16 residues. Germline V gene lookup returns CDR1 SGHTA and CDR2 FQGNSA. The V gene end was trimmed by 3 bases and the J gene end by 4 bases; junction bases not matched to a gene: 8.

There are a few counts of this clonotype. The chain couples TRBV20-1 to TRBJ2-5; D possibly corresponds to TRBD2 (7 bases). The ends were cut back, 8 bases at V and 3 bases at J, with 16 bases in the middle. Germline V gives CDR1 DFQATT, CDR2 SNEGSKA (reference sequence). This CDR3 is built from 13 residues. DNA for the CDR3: TGCAGTAATCGGGGGGCACTAGAAGAGACCCAGTACTTC. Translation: CSNRGALEETQYF.

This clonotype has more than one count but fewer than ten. CDR3 amino acids: CASRKLQGKWTDTQYF. CDR3 in DNA: TGTGCCAGCAGGAAACTTCAGGGGAAGTGGACAGATACGCAGTATTTT. This sequence joins TRBV6-2 or TRBV6-3 and TRBJ2-3, with D maybe TRBD1 (6 bases). Germline CDR1 is MNHEY and CDR2 is SVGEGT. The CDR3 has 16 amino acids. The V and J ends lost 6 bases and 3 bases respectively, with 19 bases between them.

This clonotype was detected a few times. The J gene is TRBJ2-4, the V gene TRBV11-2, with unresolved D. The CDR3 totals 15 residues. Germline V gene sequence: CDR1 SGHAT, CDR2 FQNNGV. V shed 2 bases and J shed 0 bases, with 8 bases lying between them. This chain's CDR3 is CASSLNLRAKNIQYF. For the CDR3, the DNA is TGTGCCAGCAGCTTAAATCTTCGAGCCAAAAACATTCAGTACTTC.

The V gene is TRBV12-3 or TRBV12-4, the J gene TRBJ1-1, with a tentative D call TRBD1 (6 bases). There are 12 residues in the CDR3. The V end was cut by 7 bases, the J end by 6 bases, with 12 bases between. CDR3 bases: TGTGCCAGCACCTTTCAGGGGCCTGAAGCTTTCTTT. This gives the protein CASTFQGPEAFF.

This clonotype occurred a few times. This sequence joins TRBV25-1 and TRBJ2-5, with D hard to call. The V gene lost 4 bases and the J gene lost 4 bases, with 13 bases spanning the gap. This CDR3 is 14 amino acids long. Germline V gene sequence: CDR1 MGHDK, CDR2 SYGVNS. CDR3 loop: CASSGVGRGETQYF. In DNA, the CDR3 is TGTGCCAGCAGTGGGGTGGGTCGTGGAGAGACCCAGTACTTC. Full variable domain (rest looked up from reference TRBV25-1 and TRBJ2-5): EADIYQTPRYLVIGTGKKITLECSQTMGHDKMYWYQQDPGMELHLIHYSYGVNSTEKGDLSSESTVSRIRTEHFPLTLESARPSHTSQYLCASSGVGRGETQYFGPGTRLLVL.

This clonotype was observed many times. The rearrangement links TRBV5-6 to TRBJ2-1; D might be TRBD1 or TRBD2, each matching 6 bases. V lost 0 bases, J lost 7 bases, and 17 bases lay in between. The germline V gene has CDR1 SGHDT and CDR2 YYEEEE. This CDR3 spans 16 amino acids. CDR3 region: CASSLATRRRGNEQFF. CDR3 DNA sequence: TGTGCCAGCAGCTTGGCCACAAGACGGAGGGGGAATGAGCAGTTCTTC.

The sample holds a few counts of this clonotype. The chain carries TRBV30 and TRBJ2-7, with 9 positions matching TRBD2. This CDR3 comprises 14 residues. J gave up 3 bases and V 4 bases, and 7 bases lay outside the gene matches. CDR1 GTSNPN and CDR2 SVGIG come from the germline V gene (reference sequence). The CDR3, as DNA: TGTGCCTGGACACCGGGACTAGCTCGCTACGAGCAGTACTTC. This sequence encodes CAWTPGLARYEQYF.

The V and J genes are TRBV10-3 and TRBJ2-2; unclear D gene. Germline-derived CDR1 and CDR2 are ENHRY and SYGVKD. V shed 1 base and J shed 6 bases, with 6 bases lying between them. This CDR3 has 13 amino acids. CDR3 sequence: CAISEFGSGELFF. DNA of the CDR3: TGTGCCATCAGTGAGTTCGGGTCCGGGGAGCTGTTTTTT.

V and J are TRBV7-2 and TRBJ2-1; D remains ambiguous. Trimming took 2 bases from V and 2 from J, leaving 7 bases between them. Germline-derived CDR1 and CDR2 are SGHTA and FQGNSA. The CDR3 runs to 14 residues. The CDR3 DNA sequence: TGTGCCAGCAGCTTACGTCCTACCTACAATGAGCAGTTCTTC. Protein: CASSLRPTYNEQFF.

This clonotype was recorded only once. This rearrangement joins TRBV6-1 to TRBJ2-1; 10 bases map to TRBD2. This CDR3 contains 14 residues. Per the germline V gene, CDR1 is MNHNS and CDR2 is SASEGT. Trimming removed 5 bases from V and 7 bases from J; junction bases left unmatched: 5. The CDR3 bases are TGTGCCAGCAGTATATCTAGCGGGAGTAATGAGCAGTTCTTC. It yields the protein CASSISSGSNEQFF.